Listed below are T cell receptor beta chains from one sample, sequenced in a study of cytomegalovirus exposure and HLA in healthy donors. TCRdb's copy holds only in-frame clones and misses some; the assay was immunoSEQ multiplex PCR. Seen here are 100,000 to 150,000 clones, roughly 87% observed once, and the top ten hold about 1.2%. The sequenced sample consisted of PBMCs. The receptors come from a young woman in good health and CMV-seronegative. The CDR3 runs from the conserved cysteine through the conserved F or W. The order of the fields is CDR3 DNA, CDR3 protein, clone size, V gene, J gene, D gene. A D gene is named only where the DNA matches it firmly. The size field is filled for only some rows; it gives once, few, many or a size class.

DNA: TGTGCCAGCAGTACCTCCGGGACAGGGGACTATGGCTACACCTTC
CDR3: CASSTSGTGDYGYTF
size: .
V: TRBV6-6
J: TRBJ1-2
D: TRBD1

DNA: TGCGCCAGCAGCTTCTCGAGCTCTGGAAACACCATATATTTT
CDR3: CASSFSSSGNTIYF
size: .
V: TRBV5-1
J: TRBJ1-3
D: .

DNA: TGTGCCAGTAGAATATCCCCAGGACAGGGGGCAAATGGAAACTATGGCTACACCTTC
CDR3: CASRISPGQGANGNYGYTF
size: .
V: TRBV19
J: TRBJ1-2
D: TRBD1

DNA: TGCGCCAGCAGCTTAGAGGGCGCGGGAGACATTCAGTACTTC
CDR3: CASSLEGAGDIQYF
size: .
V: TRBV5-1
J: TRBJ2-4
D: TRBD2

DNA: TGCGCCAGCAGCCTATATTCCCCCATTGATGGCTACACCTTC
CDR3: CASSLYSPIDGYTF
size: .
V: TRBV5-1
J: TRBJ1-2
D: .

DNA: TGTGCCAGCAGTCTCCGGAGGGGAGTGTTCTACGAGCAGTACTTC
CDR3: CASSLRRGVFYEQYF
size: .
V: TRBV27
J: TRBJ2-7
D: .

DNA: TGCGCCAGCAGCCAAGAGGAGGGTAGACAGCCCCAGCATTTT
CDR3: CASSQEEGRQPQHF
size: once
V: TRBV4-1
J: TRBJ1-5
D: .

DNA: TGTGCCAGTGGGGGACAGACACAAGAGACCCAGTACTTC
CDR3: CASGGQTQETQYF
size: .
V: TRBV2
J: TRBJ2-5
D: TRBD1

DNA: TGTGCCAGCAGTAGAAACACCGGGGAGCTGTTTTTT
CDR3: CASSRNTGELFF
size: .
V: TRBV5-8
J: TRBJ2-2
D: .

DNA: TGTGCCAGCAGTTTTTACGGGACTGAAGCTTTCTTT
CDR3: CASSFYGTEAFF
size: .
V: TRBV6-5
J: TRBJ1-1
D: .

DNA: TGTGCCAGCAGCTCCGGACAGGGAAACTATGGCTACACCTTC
CDR3: CASSSGQGNYGYTF
size: .
V: TRBV5-8
J: TRBJ1-2
D: TRBD1

DNA: TGTGCCAGCTCCCCTAAAGGACAGCCGACTAACTATGGCTACACCTTC
CDR3: CASSPKGQPTNYGYTF
size: .
V: TRBV18
J: TRBJ1-2
D: .

DNA: TGTGCCATCAGTGATCCCGACAGGGATAATGAAAAACTGTTTTTT
CDR3: CAISDPDRDNEKLFF
size: .
V: TRBV10-3
J: TRBJ1-4
D: TRBD1

DNA: TGTGCCAGCAGCGTAGGTTTAGGGGGGGGGCGGTATTCACCCCTCCACTTT
CDR3: CASSVGLGGGRYSPLHF
size: .
V: TRBV9
J: TRBJ1-6
D: .

DNA: TGTGCCAGCAGAGTACAGGGGGCGGGCGAGCAGTACTTC
CDR3: CASRVQGAGEQYF
size: .
V: TRBV2
J: TRBJ2-7
D: TRBD1

DNA: TGTGCCAGCAGACAATCAGGGGGTAAGAATTCACCCCTCCACTTT
CDR3: CASRQSGGKNSPLHF
size: few
V: TRBV6-5
J: TRBJ1-6
D: TRBD1

DNA: TGTGCCAGCAGTGATGGGGGCGACACCTTC
CDR3: CASSDGGDTF
size: .
V: TRBV2
J: TRBJ1-2
D: .

DNA: TGTGCCAGCAGCTTGTTAGGGGGAGTTGGGGCCAACGTCCTGACTTTC
CDR3: CASSLLGGVGANVLTF
size: once
V: TRBV5-4
J: TRBJ2-6
D: .

DNA: TGTGCCAGCAGCTGGGACTCCGGGACAGGGGACACCGGGGAGCTGTTTTTT
CDR3: CASSWDSGTGDTGELFF
size: .
V: TRBV5-4
J: TRBJ2-2
D: TRBD1

DNA: TGTGCCAGCTGGGGACAGGGCTCCTACGAGCAGTACTTC
CDR3: CASWGQGSYEQYF
size: .
V: TRBV18
J: TRBJ2-7
D: TRBD1

DNA: TGTGCCAGCAGTTACCGGACAGGGAGTACTGAAGCTTTCTTT
CDR3: CASSYRTGSTEAFF
size: once
V: TRBV27
J: TRBJ1-1
D: TRBD1

DNA: TGCGCCAGCAGCTCGGTAGCCGGGACAGGGATCTACGAGCAGTACTTC
CDR3: CASSSVAGTGIYEQYF
size: .
V: TRBV4-1
J: TRBJ2-7
D: TRBD1

DNA: TGTGCCAGCAGCTTGCGGACTTACAATGAGCAGTTCTTC
CDR3: CASSLRTYNEQFF
size: .
V: TRBV5-6
J: TRBJ2-1
D: .

DNA: TGTGCCAGCAGCCTGGGACATCGAGAGACCCAGTACTTC
CDR3: CASSLGHRETQYF
size: .
V: TRBV7-3
J: TRBJ2-5
D: .

DNA: TGCAGTGCGAGAGCGGGGGGTCAGCAGTACTTC
CDR3: CSARAGGQQYF
size: few
V: TRBV20-1
J: TRBJ2-7
D: TRBD2

DNA: TGTGCCAGCAGCTTGGGTTTCGACAGCACTGGAAACACCATATATTTT
CDR3: CASSLGFDSTGNTIYF
size: .
V: TRBV7-9
J: TRBJ1-3
D: .

DNA: TGTGCCAGCAGCCTAGAGGGTAGGGCAGGGAGCACAGATACGCAGTATTTT
CDR3: CASSLEGRAGSTDTQYF
size: .
V: TRBV9
J: TRBJ2-3
D: .

DNA: TGTGCCAGCAGTTATTTTCAGGCTGCCAAAAACATTCAGTACTTC
CDR3: CASSYFQAAKNIQYF
size: .
V: TRBV5-8
J: TRBJ2-4
D: .

DNA: TGTGCCAGCACACTGACCCCCCGGGGGGGCAATCAGCCCCAGCATTTT
CDR3: CASTLTPRGGNQPQHF
size: .
V: TRBV19
J: TRBJ1-5
D: .

DNA: TGTGCCAGCAGTTACTCGGGACAGGGTTTTGGCTACACCTTC
CDR3: CASSYSGQGFGYTF
size: .
V: TRBV6-5
J: TRBJ1-2
D: TRBD1

DNA: TGTGCCAGCAGCGCAGACACTTTCACTGAAGCTTTCTTT
CDR3: CASSADTFTEAFF
size: .
V: TRBV9
J: TRBJ1-1
D: .

DNA: TGTGCCAGCAGCTCCCTACTCGGGGGGATAAGAGCGGATACGCAGTATTTT
CDR3: CASSSLLGGIRADTQYF
size: .
V: TRBV7-8
J: TRBJ2-3
D: TRBD2